The source of this T cell receptor beta chain is a study of regulatory T cells in long-lasting Graves disease. As concerns this clonotype: Its specificity is unknown.

Building the TCR beta libraries relied on iRepertoire HTBI primers, and CDR3 regions underwent Arm-PCR. TCRdb re-analysed the multiplex PCR reads in MiXCR, keeping a single row per CDR3 protein. The table shows around 500,000 distinct CDR3 sequences, with 20% occurring only once. The study, taken as a whole, reports: Those with persistent disease had in common more public clonotypes (around 2,500) than new patients (roughly 1,000).

V was clipped by 0 bases and J by 0 bases, with 11 bases between them. CDR1 and CDR2 from the germline V gene are DFQATT and SNEGSKA (reference sequence). The CDR3 length is 16 residues. Time point here: persistent/refractory GD, antithyroid drugs over 5 years with positive TRAb. RNA extracted from PBMCs served as the sequencing template. The TCR originated in a female donor with Graves disease. The source material was peripheral blood mononuclear cells (PBMCs), sampled when the disease was refractory, from a patient treated with antithyroid drugs. This rearrangement joins TRBV20-1 to TRBJ2-2; D gene unclear. The CDR3 nucleotides read TGCAGTGCTAGAGATCCCTTACGGGCGAACACCGGGGAGCTGTTTTTT. Amino acids: CSARDPLRANTGELFF.